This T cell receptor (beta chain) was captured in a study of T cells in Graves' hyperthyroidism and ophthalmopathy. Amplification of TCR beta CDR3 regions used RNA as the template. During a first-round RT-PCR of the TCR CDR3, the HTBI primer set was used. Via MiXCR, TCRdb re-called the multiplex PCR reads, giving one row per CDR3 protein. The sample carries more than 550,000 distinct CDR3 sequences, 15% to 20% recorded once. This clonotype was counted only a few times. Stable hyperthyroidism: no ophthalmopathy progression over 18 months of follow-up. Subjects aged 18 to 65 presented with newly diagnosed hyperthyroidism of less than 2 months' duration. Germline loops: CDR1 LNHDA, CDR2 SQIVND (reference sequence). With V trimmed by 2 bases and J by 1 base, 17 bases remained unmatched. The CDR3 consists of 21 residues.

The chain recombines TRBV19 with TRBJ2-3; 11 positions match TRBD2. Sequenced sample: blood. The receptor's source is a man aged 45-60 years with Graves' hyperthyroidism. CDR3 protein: CASSIILIASGRTIRTDTQYF. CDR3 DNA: TGTGCCAGTAGTATAATTCTCATCGCTAGCGGGAGGACTATTCGCACAGATACGCAGTATTTT.